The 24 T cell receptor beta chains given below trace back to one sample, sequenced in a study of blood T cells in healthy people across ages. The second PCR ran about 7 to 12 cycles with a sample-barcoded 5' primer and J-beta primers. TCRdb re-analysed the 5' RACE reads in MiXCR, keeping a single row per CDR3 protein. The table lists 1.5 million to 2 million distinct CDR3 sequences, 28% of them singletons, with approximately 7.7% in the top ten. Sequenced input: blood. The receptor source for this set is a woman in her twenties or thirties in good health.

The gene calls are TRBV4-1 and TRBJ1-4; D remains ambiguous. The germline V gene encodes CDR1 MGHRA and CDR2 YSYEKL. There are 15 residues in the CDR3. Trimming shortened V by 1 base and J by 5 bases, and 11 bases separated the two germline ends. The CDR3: CASSQGPGENEKLFF. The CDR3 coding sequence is TGCGCCAGCAGCCAAGGCCCGGGTGAAAATGAAAAACTGTTTTTT.

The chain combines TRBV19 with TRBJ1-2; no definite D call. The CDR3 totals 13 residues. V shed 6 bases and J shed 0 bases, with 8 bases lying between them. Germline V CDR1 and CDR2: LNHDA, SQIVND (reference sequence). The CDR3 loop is CASSIRSNYGYTF. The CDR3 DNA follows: TGTGCCAGTAGCATCAGATCTAACTATGGCTACACCTTC. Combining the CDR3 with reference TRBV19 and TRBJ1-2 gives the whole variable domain DGGITQSPKYLFRKEGQNVTLSCEQNLNHDAMYWYRQDPGQGLRLIYYSQIVNDFQKGDIAEGYSVSREKKESFPLTVTSAQKNPTAFYLCASSIRSNYGYTFGSGTRLTVV.

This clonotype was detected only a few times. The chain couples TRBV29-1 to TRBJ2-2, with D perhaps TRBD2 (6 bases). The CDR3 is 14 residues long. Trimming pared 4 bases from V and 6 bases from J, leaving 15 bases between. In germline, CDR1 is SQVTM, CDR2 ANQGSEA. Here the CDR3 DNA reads TGCAGCGTTGTGGAGGGAATGGTTGCCGGGGAGCTGTTTTTT. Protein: CSVVEGMVAGELFF.

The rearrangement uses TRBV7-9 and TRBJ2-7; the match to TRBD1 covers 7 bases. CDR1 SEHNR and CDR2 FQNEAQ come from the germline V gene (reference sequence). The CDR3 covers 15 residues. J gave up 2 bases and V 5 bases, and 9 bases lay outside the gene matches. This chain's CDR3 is CASSPRDRQTYEQYF. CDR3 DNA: TGTGCCAGCAGCCCCCGGGACAGACAAACCTACGAGCAGTACTTC.

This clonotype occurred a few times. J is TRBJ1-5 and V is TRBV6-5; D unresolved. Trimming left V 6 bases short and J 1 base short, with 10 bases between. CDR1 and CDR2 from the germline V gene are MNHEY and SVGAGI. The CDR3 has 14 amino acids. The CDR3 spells CASSDLSSNQPQHF. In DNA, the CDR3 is TGTGCCAGCAGCGATCTTAGCAGCAATCAGCCCCAGCATTTT.

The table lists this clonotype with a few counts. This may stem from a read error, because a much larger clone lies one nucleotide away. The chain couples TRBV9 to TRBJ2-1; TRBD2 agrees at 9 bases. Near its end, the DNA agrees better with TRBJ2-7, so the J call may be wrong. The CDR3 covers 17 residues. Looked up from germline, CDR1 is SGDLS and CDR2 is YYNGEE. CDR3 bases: TGTGCCAGCAGCCCCCGGTCGACTAGCGGACCCTACAATGAGCAGTACTTC. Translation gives CASSPRSTSGPYNEQYF.

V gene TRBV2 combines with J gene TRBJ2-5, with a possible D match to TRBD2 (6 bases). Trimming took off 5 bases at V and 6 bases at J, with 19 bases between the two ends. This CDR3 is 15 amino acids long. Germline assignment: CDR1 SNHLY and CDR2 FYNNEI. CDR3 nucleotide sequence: TGTGCCAGCAGTTATCCCCGGCGGGGAAGAAAGACCCAGTACTTC. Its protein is CASSYPRRGRKTQYF. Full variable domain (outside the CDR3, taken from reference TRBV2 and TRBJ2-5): EPEVTQTPSHQVTQMGQEVILRCVPISNHLYFYWYRQILGQKVEFLVSFYNNEISEKSEIFDDQFSVERPDGSNFTLKIRSTKLEDSAMYFCASSYPRRGRKTQYFGPGTRLLVL.

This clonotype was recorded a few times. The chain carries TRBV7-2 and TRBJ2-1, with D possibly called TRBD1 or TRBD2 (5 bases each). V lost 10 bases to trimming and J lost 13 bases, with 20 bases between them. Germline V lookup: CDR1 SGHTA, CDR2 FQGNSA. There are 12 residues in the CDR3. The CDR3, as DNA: TGTGCCATCGGGGCCCAGGAAGGGATTCAGTTCTTC. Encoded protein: CAIGAQEGIQFF.

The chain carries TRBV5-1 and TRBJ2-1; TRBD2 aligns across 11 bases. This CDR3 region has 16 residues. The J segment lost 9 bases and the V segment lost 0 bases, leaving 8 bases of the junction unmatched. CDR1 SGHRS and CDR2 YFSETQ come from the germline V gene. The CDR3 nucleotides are TGCGCCAGCAGCTTGGCCTCGCTAGCGGGGGGCGGTGAGCAGTTCTTC. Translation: CASSLASLAGGGEQFF.

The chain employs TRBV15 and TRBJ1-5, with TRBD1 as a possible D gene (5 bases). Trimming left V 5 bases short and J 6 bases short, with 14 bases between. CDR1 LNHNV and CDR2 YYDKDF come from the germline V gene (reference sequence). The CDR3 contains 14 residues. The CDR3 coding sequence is TGTGCCACCAGCTTACGGGGGATTAGTCAGCCCCAGCATTTT. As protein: CATSLRGISQPQHF.

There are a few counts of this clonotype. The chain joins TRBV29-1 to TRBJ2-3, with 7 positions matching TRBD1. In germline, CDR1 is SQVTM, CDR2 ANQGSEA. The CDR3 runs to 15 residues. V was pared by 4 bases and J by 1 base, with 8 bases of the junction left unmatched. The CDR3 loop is CSVGVPGQGTDTQYF. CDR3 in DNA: TGCAGCGTTGGGGTTCCAGGACAGGGCACAGATACGCAGTATTTT.

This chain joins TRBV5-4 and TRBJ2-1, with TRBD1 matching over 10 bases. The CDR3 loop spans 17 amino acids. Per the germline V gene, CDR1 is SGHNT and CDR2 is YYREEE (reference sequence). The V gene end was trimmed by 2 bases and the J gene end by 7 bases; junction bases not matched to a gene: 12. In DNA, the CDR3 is TGTGCCAGCAGCTTAGGAGGCGGGACGGGACAGGGGAATGAGCAGTTCTTC. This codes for CASSLGGGTGQGNEQFF.

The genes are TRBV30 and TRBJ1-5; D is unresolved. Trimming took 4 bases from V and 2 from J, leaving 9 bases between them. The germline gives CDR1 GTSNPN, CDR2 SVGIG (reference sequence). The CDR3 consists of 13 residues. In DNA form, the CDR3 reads TGTGCCTGGAACCCCGGTGGCAATCAGCCCCAGCATTTT. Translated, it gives CAWNPGGNQPQHF.

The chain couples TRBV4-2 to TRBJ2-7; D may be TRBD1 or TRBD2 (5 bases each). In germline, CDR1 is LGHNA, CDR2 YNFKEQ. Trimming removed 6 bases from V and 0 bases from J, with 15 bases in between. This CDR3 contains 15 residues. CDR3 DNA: TGTGCCAGCAGTGAAAATCCTGGGGGCTCCTACGAGCAGTACTTC. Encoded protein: CASSENPGGSYEQYF.

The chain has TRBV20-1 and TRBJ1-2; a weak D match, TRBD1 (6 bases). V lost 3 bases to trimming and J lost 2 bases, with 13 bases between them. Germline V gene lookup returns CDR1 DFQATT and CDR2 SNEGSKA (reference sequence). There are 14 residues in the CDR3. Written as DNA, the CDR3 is TGCAGTGCTAGTGGGGGCACCTCCAACTATGGCTACACCTTC. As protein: CSASGGTSNYGYTF.

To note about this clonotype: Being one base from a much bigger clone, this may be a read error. The CDR3, as DNA: TGTGCCGGCAGCGTAGCCTCTTCCCAAGAGACCCAGTACTTC. Translating it yields CAGSVASSQETQYF. V is TRBV9 and J is TRBJ2-5; D is unresolved. This CDR3 region has 14 residues. The germline CDR1 and CDR2 sequences are SGDLS and YYNGEE.

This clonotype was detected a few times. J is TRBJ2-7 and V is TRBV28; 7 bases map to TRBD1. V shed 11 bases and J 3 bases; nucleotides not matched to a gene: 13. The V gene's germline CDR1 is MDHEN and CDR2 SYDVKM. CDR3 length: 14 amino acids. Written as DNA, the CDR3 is TGTGCCTCTCTCCCGGGGACAGTGAGCTACGAGCAGTACTTC. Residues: CASLPGTVSYEQYF.

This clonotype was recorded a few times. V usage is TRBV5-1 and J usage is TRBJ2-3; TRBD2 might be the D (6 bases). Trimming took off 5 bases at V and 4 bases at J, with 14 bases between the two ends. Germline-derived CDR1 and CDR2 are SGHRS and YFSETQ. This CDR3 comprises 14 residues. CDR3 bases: TGCGCCAGCAGATACGGGGGTCCATCAGATACGCAGTATTTT. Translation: CASRYGGPSDTQYF.

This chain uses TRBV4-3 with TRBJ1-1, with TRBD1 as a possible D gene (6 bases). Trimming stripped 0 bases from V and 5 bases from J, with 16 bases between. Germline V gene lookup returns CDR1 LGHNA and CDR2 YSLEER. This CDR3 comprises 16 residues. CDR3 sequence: CASSQERPGAGTEAFF. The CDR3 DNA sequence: TGCGCCAGCAGCCAAGAGAGACCAGGGGCGGGGACTGAAGCTTTCTTT.

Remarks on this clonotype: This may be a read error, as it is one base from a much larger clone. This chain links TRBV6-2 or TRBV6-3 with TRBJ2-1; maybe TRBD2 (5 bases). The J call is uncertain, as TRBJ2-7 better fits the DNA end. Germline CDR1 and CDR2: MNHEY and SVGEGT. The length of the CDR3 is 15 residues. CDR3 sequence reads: CASSYSSGSYNEQYF. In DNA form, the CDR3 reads TGTGCCAGCAGTTACTCGAGCGGCTCCTACAATGAGCAGTACTTC.

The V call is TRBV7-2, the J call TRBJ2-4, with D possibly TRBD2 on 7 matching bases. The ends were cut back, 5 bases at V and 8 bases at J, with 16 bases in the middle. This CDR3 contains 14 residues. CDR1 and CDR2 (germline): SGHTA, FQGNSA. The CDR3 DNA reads TGTGCCAGCAGCGCGGCTGGGAGGGGGGACATTCAGTACTTC. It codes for CASSAAGRGDIQYF.

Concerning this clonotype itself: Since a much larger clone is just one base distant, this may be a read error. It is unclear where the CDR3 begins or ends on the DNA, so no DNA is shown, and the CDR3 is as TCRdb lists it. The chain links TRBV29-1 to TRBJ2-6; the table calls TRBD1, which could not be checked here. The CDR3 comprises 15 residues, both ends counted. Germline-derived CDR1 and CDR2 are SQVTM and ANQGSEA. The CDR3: CSVEVVGAGANVLAF.

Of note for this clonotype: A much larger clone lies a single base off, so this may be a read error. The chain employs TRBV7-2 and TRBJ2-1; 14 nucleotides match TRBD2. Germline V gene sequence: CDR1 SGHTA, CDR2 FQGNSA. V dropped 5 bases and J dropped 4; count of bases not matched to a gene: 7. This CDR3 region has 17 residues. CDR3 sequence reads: CASSAWTSGGSYNEQFF. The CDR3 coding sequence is TGTGCCAGCAGCGCCTGGACTAGCGGGGGGTCTTACAATGAGCAGTTCTTC.

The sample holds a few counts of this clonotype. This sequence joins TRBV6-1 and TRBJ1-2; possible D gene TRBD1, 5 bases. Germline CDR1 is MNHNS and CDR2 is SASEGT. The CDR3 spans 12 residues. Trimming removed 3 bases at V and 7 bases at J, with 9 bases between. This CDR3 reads CASSDTGLGYTF. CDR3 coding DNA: TGTGCCAGCAGTGATACGGGGCTTGGCTACACCTTC.